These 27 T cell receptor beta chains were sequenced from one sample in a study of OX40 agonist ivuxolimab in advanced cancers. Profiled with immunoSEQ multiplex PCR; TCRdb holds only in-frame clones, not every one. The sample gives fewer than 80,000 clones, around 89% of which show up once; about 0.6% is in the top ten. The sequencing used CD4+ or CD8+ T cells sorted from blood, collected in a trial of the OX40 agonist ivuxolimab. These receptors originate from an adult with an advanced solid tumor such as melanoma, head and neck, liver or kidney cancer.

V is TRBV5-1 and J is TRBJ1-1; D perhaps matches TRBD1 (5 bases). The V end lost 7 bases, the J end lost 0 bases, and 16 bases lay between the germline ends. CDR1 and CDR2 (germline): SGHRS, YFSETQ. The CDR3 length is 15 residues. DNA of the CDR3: TGCGCCAGCGGTACGTCAACAGGTCTGAACACTGAAGCTTTCTTT. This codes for CASGTSTGLNTEAFF.

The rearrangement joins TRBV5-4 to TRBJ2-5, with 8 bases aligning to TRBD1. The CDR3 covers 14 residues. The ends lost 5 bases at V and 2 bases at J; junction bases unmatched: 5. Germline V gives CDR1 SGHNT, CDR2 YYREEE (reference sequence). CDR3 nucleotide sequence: TGTGCCAGCAGTTCGTACAGGGGGCAAGAGACCCAGTACTTC. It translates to CASSSYRGQETQYF.

The CDR3 reads CASSIVFDDSYNSPLHF. The CDR3 DNA follows: TGTGCCAGTAGTATAGTTTTTGACGACTCCTATAATTCACCCCTCCACTTT. The rearrangement links TRBV19 to TRBJ1-6; D unresolved. Germline V gene sequence: CDR1 LNHDA, CDR2 SQIVND (reference sequence). The CDR3 is made up of 17 amino acids. V lost 1 base to trimming and J lost 0 bases, with 10 bases between them.

The CDR3 protein is CASSPPEGVAETQYF. CDR3 nucleotide sequence: TGTGCCAGCTCACCACCAGAGGGGGTTGCGGAGACCCAGTACTTC. The chain links TRBV18 to TRBJ2-5, with D possibly TRBD1 on 6 matching bases. V shed 0 bases and J shed 5 bases, with 13 bases lying between them. CDR1 and CDR2 (germline): KGHSH, LQKENI. There are 15 residues in the CDR3.

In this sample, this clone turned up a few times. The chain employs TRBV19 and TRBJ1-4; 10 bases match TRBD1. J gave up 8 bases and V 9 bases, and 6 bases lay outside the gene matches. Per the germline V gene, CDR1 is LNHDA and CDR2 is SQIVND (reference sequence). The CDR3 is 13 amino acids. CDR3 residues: CASRDRGGEKLFF. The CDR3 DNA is TGTGCCAGCAGGGACAGGGGAGGCGAAAAACTGTTTTTT.

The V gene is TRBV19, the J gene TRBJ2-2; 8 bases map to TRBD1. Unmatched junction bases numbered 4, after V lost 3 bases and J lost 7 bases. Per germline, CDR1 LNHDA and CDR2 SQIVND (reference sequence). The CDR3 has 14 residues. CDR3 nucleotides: TGTGCCAGTAGTATCCAGGGGGCGGGCGGGGAGCTGTTTTTT. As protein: CASSIQGAGGELFF.

CDR3 in amino acids: CASSESAGPGPQYF. The CDR3 coding sequence is TGCGCCAGCAGTGAGTCCGCGGGCCCAGGGCCCCAGTACTTC. The V and J genes are TRBV10-2 and TRBJ2-5; D is tentatively TRBD1 or TRBD2 (5 bases each). Deletions cut 0 bases from V and 9 bases from J, with 14 bases between. Looked up from germline, CDR1 is WSHSY and CDR2 is SAAADI. This CDR3 has 14 amino acids.

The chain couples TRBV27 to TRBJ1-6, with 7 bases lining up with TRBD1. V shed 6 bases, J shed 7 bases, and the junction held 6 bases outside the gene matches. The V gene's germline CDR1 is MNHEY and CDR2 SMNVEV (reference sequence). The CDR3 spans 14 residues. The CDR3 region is CASRVDRRNSPLHF. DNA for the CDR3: TGTGCCAGCAGGGTGGACAGGAGGAATTCACCCCTCCACTTT.

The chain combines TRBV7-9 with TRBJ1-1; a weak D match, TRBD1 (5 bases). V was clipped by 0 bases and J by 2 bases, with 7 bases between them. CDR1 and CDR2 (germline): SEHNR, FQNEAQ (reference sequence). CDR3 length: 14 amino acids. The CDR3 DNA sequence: TGTGCCAGCAGCTTAGCGGGGGGAAACACTGAAGCTTTCTTT. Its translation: CASSLAGGNTEAFF.

The CDR3 bases are TGTGCCAGTAGTACTAGCGGGGGCGAGACCCAGTACTTC. It yields the protein CASSTSGGETQYF. The gene calls are TRBV19 and TRBJ2-5, with 10 bases aligning to TRBD2. Unmatched junction bases numbered 1, after V lost 4 bases and J lost 5 bases. The CDR3 runs to 13 residues. CDR1 is LNHDA and CDR2 is SQIVND in the germline V gene (reference sequence).

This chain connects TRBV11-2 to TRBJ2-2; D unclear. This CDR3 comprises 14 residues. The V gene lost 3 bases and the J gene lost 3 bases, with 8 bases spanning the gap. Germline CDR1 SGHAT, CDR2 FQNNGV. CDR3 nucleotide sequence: TGTGCCAGCAGCTTCGGGTCTCACACCGGGGAGCTGTTTTTT. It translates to CASSFGSHTGELFF.

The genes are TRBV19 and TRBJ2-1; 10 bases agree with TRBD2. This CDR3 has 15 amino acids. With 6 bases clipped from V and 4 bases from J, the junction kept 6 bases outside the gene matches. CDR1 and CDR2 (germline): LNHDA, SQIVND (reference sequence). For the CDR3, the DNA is TGTGCCAGTAGGTTTAGCGGGGGGCCTTACAATGAGCAGTTCTTC. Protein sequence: CASRFSGGPYNEQFF.

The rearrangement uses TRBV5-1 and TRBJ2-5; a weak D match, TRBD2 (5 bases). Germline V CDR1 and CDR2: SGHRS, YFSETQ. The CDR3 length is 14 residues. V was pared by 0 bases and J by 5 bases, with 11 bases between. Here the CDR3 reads CASSLEDPGETQYF. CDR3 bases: TGCGCCAGCAGCTTGGAGGACCCGGGGGAGACCCAGTACTTC.

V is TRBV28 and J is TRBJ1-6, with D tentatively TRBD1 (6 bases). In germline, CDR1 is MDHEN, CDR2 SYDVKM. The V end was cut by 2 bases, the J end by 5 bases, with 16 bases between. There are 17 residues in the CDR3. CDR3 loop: CASSLMGGSQDNSPLHF. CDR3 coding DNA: TGTGCCAGCAGTTTAATGGGGGGCTCCCAAGATAATTCACCCCTCCACTTT.

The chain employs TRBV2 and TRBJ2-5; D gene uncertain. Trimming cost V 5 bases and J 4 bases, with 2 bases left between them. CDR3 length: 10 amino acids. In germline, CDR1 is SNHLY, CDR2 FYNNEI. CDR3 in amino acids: CASSRETQYF. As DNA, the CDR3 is TGTGCCAGCAGTCGAGAGACCCAGTACTTC.

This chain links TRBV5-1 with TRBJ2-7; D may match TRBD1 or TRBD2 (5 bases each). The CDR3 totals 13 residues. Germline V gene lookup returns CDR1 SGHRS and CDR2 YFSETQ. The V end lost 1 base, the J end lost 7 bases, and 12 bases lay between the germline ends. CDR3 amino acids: CASSLSGTHEQYF. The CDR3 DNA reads TGCGCCAGCAGCTTGTCAGGGACCCATGAGCAGTACTTC.

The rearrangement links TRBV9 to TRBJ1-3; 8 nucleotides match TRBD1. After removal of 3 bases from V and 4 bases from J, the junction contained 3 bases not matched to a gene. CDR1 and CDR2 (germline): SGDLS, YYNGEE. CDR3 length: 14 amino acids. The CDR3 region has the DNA TGTGCCAGCAGCGCCCGGACAGGGGGAAACACCATATATTTT. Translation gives CASSARTGGNTIYF. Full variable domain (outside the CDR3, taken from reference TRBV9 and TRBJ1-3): DSGVTQTPKHLITATGQRVTLRCSPRSGDLSVYWYQQSLDQGLQFLIQYYNGEERAKGNILERFSAQQFPDLHSELNLSSLELGDSALYFCASSARTGGNTIYFGEGSWLTVV.

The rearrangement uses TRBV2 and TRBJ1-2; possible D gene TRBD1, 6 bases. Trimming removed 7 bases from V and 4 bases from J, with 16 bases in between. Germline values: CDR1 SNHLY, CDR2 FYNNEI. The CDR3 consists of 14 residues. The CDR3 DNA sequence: TGTGCCAGCACCCCGATGGGGGCGATCTATGGCTACACCTTC. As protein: CASTPMGAIYGYTF.

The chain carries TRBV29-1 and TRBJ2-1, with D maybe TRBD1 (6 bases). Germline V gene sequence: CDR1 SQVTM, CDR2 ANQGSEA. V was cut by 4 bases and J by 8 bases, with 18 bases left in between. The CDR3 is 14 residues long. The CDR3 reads CSVVGDTLGYEQFF. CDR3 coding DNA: TGCAGCGTTGTTGGGGACACCCTTGGGTATGAGCAGTTCTTC.

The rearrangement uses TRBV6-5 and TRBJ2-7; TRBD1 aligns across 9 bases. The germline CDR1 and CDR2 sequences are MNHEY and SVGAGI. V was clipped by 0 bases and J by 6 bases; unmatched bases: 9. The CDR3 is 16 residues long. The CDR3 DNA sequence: TGTGCCAGCAGTTACTCGACCGGGACAGGGTTGGGCGAGCAGTACTTC. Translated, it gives CASSYSTGTGLGEQYF.

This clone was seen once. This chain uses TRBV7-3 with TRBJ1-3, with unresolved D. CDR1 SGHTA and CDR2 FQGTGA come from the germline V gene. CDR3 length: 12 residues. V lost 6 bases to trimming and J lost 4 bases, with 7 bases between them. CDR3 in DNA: TGTGCCAGCAGTGGCGGCGGAAACACCATATATTTT. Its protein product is CASSGGGNTIYF.

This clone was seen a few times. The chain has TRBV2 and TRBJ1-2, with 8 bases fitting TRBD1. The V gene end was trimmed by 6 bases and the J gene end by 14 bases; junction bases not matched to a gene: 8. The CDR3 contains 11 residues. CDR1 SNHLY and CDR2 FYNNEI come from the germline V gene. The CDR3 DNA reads TGTGCCAGCAGGCGACAGGGGATCTCTACCTTC. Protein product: CASRRQGISTF.

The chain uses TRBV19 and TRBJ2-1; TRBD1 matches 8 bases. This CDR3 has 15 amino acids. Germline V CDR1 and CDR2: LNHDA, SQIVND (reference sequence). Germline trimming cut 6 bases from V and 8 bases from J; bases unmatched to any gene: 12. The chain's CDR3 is CASRDPGGRRDEQFF. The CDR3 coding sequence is TGTGCCAGTAGGGACCCAGGGGGCAGGAGGGATGAGCAGTTCTTC.

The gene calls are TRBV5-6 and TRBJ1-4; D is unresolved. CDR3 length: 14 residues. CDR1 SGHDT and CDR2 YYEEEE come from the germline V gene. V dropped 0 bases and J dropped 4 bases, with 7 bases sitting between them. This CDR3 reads CASSLAGFNEKLFF. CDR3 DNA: TGTGCCAGCAGCTTGGCCGGATTTAATGAAAAACTGTTTTTT.

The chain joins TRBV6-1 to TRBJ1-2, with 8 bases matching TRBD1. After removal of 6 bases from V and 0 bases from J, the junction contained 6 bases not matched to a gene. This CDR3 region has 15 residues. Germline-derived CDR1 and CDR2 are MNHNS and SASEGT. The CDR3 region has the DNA TGTGCCAGCAGCGACTTGGGACAGGCTAACTATGGCTACACCTTC. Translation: CASSDLGQANYGYTF.

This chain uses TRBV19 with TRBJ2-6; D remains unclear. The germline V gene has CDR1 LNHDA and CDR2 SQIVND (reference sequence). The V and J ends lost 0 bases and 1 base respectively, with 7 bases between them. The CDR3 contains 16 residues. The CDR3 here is CASSIDVWSGANVLTF. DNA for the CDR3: TGTGCCAGTAGTATAGACGTATGGTCTGGGGCCAACGTCCTGACTTTC.

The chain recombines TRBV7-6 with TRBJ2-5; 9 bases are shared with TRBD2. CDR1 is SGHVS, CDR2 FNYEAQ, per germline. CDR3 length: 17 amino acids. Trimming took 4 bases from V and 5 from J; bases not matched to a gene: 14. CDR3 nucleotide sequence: TGTGCCAGCAGCTCCCGCTTAGCGGGGGCCCCAAAGGAGACCCAGTACTTC. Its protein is CASSSRLAGAPKETQYF.